These T cell receptor beta chains were read from a single sample in a study of blood T cell repertoires in COVID-19. Profiled with immunoSEQ multiplex PCR; TCRdb holds only in-frame clones, not every one. The sample has around 230,000 clones, almost 85% seen once. The sample taken for sequencing was PBMCs or T cells enriched from blood (not recorded which). All receptors derive from a man between 40 and 49 years old who had recovered from COVID-19. CDR3s include the opening cysteine and the closing phenylalanine or tryptophan. A D gene is named only where the DNA matches it firmly. Clone size appears in some rows only: once, few, many, or a class for an expanded clone.

J gene: TRBJ2-7; clone size: NA; CDR3 length: 14; V gene: TRBV6-2/TRBV6-3; D gene: NA; CDR3 protein: CASSYRDTVYEQYF; CDR3 DNA: TGTGCCAGCAGTTACCGGGACACCGTCTACGAGCAGTACTTC
J gene: TRBJ2-7; clone size: NA; CDR3 length: 17; V gene: TRBV5-1; D gene: TRBD2; CDR3 protein: CASSSQASGVSSYEQYF; CDR3 DNA: TGCGCCAGCAGCTCCCAGGCTAGCGGGGTTAGCTCCTACGAGCAGTACTTC
J gene: TRBJ2-7; clone size: many; CDR3 length: 17; V gene: TRBV12-5; D gene: TRBD1; CDR3 protein: CAHKPLLRGQDTYEQYF; CDR3 DNA: TGTGCTCACAAACCACTTCTAAGGGGACAGGATACCTACGAGCAGTACTTC
J gene: TRBJ1-1; clone size: NA; CDR3 length: 14; V gene: TRBV7-9; D gene: TRBD1; CDR3 protein: CASSSGQGSTEAFF; CDR3 DNA: TGTGCCAGCAGCTCGGGACAGGGCTCAACTGAAGCTTTCTTT
J gene: TRBJ2-5; clone size: NA; CDR3 length: 15; V gene: TRBV2; D gene: TRBD2; CDR3 protein: CASRGAGGNQETQYF; CDR3 DNA: TGTGCCAGCAGGGGAGCGGGAGGGAACCAAGAGACCCAGTACTTC
J gene: TRBJ2-1; clone size: NA; CDR3 length: 14; V gene: TRBV15; D gene: TRBD2; CDR3 protein: CATRRAGGDNEQFF; CDR3 DNA: TGTGCCACCAGGAGAGCGGGGGGGGACAATGAGCAGTTCTTC
J gene: TRBJ2-2; clone size: NA; CDR3 length: 13; V gene: TRBV11-3; D gene: NA; CDR3 protein: CASSFKGAGELFF; CDR3 DNA: TGTGCCAGCAGCTTTAAAGGGGCCGGGGAGCTGTTTTTT
J gene: TRBJ2-5; clone size: NA; CDR3 length: 15; V gene: TRBV7-9; D gene: TRBD2; CDR3 protein: CASSLGKAGRETQYF; CDR3 DNA: TGTGCCAGCAGCTTAGGCAAAGCGGGGAGGGAGACCCAGTACTTC
J gene: TRBJ1-1; clone size: few; CDR3 length: 14; V gene: TRBV4-1; D gene: TRBD1; CDR3 protein: CASSQAGGKTEAFF; CDR3 DNA: TGCGCCAGCAGCCAAGCAGGGGGCAAGACTGAAGCTTTCTTT
J gene: TRBJ2-1; clone size: NA; CDR3 length: 14; V gene: TRBV24-1; D gene: TRBD2; CDR3 protein: CATSDQRTSREQFF; CDR3 DNA: TGTGCCACCAGTGATCAGAGGACTAGCCGTGAGCAGTTCTTC
J gene: TRBJ1-3; clone size: NA; CDR3 length: 16; V gene: TRBV5-1; D gene: TRBD1; CDR3 protein: CASSLAPGGRGNTIYF; CDR3 DNA: TGCGCCAGCAGCTTGGCCCCAGGGGGTCGGGGAAACACCATATATTTT
J gene: TRBJ1-1; clone size: NA; CDR3 length: 14; V gene: TRBV7-8; D gene: NA; CDR3 protein: CASSLGLGATEAFF; CDR3 DNA: TGTGCCAGCAGCTTAGGCCTGGGGGCTACTGAAGCTTTCTTT
J gene: TRBJ1-5; clone size: NA; CDR3 length: 13; V gene: TRBV6-5; D gene: NA; CDR3 protein: CASNRQVNQPQHF; CDR3 DNA: TGTGCCAGCAACCGACAGGTGAATCAGCCCCAGCATTTT
J gene: TRBJ1-1; clone size: NA; CDR3 length: 12; V gene: TRBV6-5; D gene: NA; CDR3 protein: CASSRQGFTAFF; CDR3 DNA: TGTGCCAGCAGCCGGCAGGGTTTCACGGCTTTCTTT
J gene: TRBJ2-7; clone size: NA; CDR3 length: 13; V gene: TRBV6-5; D gene: NA; CDR3 protein: CASRTGRSYEQYF; CDR3 DNA: TGTGCCAGCAGGACAGGTCGTTCCTACGAGCAGTACTTC
J gene: TRBJ2-5; clone size: NA; CDR3 length: 13; V gene: TRBV5-4; D gene: NA; CDR3 protein: CASSWLGGETQYF; CDR3 DNA: TGTGCCAGCAGCTGGTTGGGGGGAGAGACCCAGTACTTC
J gene: TRBJ2-2; clone size: NA; CDR3 length: 13; V gene: TRBV24-1; D gene: NA; CDR3 protein: CATSDSRIGELFF; CDR3 DNA: TGTGCCACCAGTGACTCTCGTATCGGGGAGCTGTTTTTT
J gene: TRBJ2-3; clone size: NA; CDR3 length: 12; V gene: TRBV3-1/TRBV3-2; D gene: NA; CDR3 protein: CASNRAGDTQYF; CDR3 DNA: TGTGCCAGCAACAGGGCGGGTGATACGCAGTATTTT
J gene: TRBJ1-2; clone size: few; CDR3 length: 13; V gene: TRBV5-1; D gene: NA; CDR3 protein: CASSLQGDYGYTF; CDR3 DNA: TGCGCCAGCAGCTTACAGGGTGACTATGGCTACACCTTC
J gene: TRBJ1-1; clone size: NA; CDR3 length: 14; V gene: TRBV28; D gene: NA; CDR3 protein: CASSRPPGQYEAFF; CDR3 DNA: TGTGCCAGCAGTCGCCCCCCGGGACAATACGAAGCTTTCTTT
J gene: TRBJ2-3; clone size: NA; CDR3 length: 14; V gene: TRBV5-1; D gene: TRBD1; CDR3 protein: CASSSGQGADTQYF; CDR3 DNA: TGCGCCAGCAGCTCCGGACAGGGAGCAGATACGCAGTATTTT
J gene: TRBJ1-6; clone size: NA; CDR3 length: 15; V gene: TRBV5-1; D gene: NA; CDR3 protein: CASSLSREHNSPLHF; CDR3 DNA: TGCGCCAGCAGCTTGTCCAGGGAACATAATTCACCCCTCCACTTT
J gene: TRBJ2-1; clone size: NA; CDR3 length: 10; V gene: TRBV25-1; D gene: NA; CDR3 protein: CASRANEQFF; CDR3 DNA: TGTGCCAGTCGAGCCAATGAGCAGTTCTTC
J gene: TRBJ2-7; clone size: NA; CDR3 length: 15; V gene: TRBV5-1; D gene: TRBD2; CDR3 protein: CASSPTAGGPHEQYF; CDR3 DNA: TGCGCCAGCAGCCCAACAGCGGGAGGGCCCCACGAGCAGTACTTC
J gene: TRBJ1-6; clone size: NA; CDR3 length: 12; V gene: TRBV3-1/TRBV3-2; D gene: NA; CDR3 protein: CASSQAGSPLHF; CDR3 DNA: TGTGCCAGCAGCCAAGCCGGTTCACCCCTCCACTTT
J gene: TRBJ1-6; clone size: NA; CDR3 length: 15; V gene: TRBV6-1; D gene: NA; CDR3 protein: CASSESGTNYSPLHF; CDR3 DNA: TGTGCCAGCAGTGAAAGCGGGACAAACTATTCACCCCTCCACTTT
J gene: TRBJ2-7; clone size: NA; CDR3 length: 15; V gene: TRBV2; D gene: TRBD1; CDR3 protein: CASSLAGTGDYEQYF; CDR3 DNA: TGTGCCAGCAGTCTAGCCGGGACAGGGGACTACGAGCAGTACTTC
J gene: TRBJ1-1; clone size: NA; CDR3 length: 17; V gene: TRBV28; D gene: NA; CDR3 protein: CASSLIGGEGVSTEAFF; CDR3 DNA: TGTGCCAGCAGTTTAATTGGGGGGGAGGGTGTGAGCACTGAAGCTTTCTTT
J gene: TRBJ1-5; clone size: NA; CDR3 length: 15; V gene: TRBV19; D gene: TRBD1; CDR3 protein: CASRGTGRLGQPQHF; CDR3 DNA: TGTGCCAGTAGGGGGACAGGCCGCCTAGGGCAGCCCCAGCATTTT
J gene: TRBJ2-5; clone size: NA; CDR3 length: 13; V gene: TRBV11-2; D gene: NA; CDR3 protein: CASSWGDWETQYF; CDR3 DNA: TGTGCCAGCAGCTGGGGGGATTGGGAGACCCAGTACTTC
J gene: TRBJ1-1; clone size: NA; CDR3 length: 14; V gene: TRBV7-8; D gene: NA; CDR3 protein: CASSLEGRGDEAFF; CDR3 DNA: TGTGCCAGCAGCTTAGAAGGACGGGGAGATGAAGCTTTCTTT
J gene: TRBJ1-6; clone size: once; CDR3 length: 14; V gene: TRBV6-5; D gene: NA; CDR3 protein: CASSRTAYNSPLHF; CDR3 DNA: TGTGCCAGCAGTCGGACTGCCTATAATTCACCCCTCCACTTT
J gene: TRBJ1-3; clone size: once; CDR3 length: 15; V gene: TRBV6-5; D gene: NA; CDR3 protein: CASRSGAARGNTIYF; CDR3 DNA: TGTGCCAGCAGGTCAGGGGCCGCGAGGGGAAACACCATATATTTT
J gene: TRBJ2-2; clone size: NA; CDR3 length: 16; V gene: TRBV7-9; D gene: NA; CDR3 protein: CASSLRGRSNTGELFF; CDR3 DNA: TGTGCCAGCAGCCTGCGGGGACGCTCGAACACCGGGGAGCTGTTTTTT
J gene: TRBJ2-7; clone size: NA; CDR3 length: 15; V gene: TRBV14; D gene: NA; CDR3 protein: CASSQDRRGGYEQYF; CDR3 DNA: TGTGCCAGCAGCCAAGATCGTAGAGGCGGCTACGAGCAGTACTTC
J gene: TRBJ2-1; clone size: NA; CDR3 length: 15; V gene: TRBV19; D gene: NA; CDR3 protein: CASSKGAARGNEQFF; CDR3 DNA: TGTGCCAGTAGTAAAGGGGCCGCCCGGGGGAATGAGCAGTTCTTC
J gene: TRBJ2-5; clone size: NA; CDR3 length: 21; V gene: TRBV3-1/TRBV3-2; D gene: TRBD2; CDR3 protein: CASSHLSNEGLAGLGGETQYF; CDR3 DNA: TGTGCCAGCAGCCATCTCTCAAACGAAGGACTAGCGGGCCTCGGGGGGGAGACCCAGTACTTC
J gene: TRBJ2-1; clone size: NA; CDR3 length: 16; V gene: TRBV13; D gene: TRBD2; CDR3 protein: CASSLGLAGSYNEQFF; CDR3 DNA: TGTGCCAGCAGCTTAGGACTAGCGGGTTCCTACAATGAGCAGTTCTTC
J gene: TRBJ1-3; clone size: NA; CDR3 length: 14; V gene: TRBV7-9; D gene: NA; CDR3 protein: CASSLRAAGNTIYF; CDR3 DNA: TGTGCCAGCAGCTTACGCGCGGCTGGAAACACCATATATTTT
J gene: TRBJ2-2; clone size: NA; CDR3 length: 14; V gene: TRBV2; D gene: TRBD1; CDR3 protein: CASNPEGATGELFF; CDR3 DNA: TGTGCCAGCAACCCAGAGGGGGCCACCGGGGAGCTGTTTTTT
J gene: TRBJ2-4; clone size: NA; CDR3 length: 14; V gene: TRBV5-4; D gene: TRBD1; CDR3 protein: CASSPRDRQNIQYF; CDR3 DNA: TGTGCCAGCAGCCCCCGGGACAGGCAAAACATTCAGTACTTC
J gene: TRBJ2-5; clone size: NA; CDR3 length: 13; V gene: TRBV2; D gene: NA; CDR3 protein: CASSDRGQETQYF; CDR3 DNA: TGTGCCAGCAGTGACAGGGGACAAGAGACCCAGTACTTC
J gene: TRBJ1-5; clone size: NA; CDR3 length: 13; V gene: TRBV20-1; D gene: NA; CDR3 protein: CSASSQGGQPQHF; CDR3 DNA: TGCAGTGCTAGTTCCCAGGGCGGTCAGCCCCAGCATTTT
J gene: TRBJ2-2; clone size: NA; CDR3 length: 14; V gene: TRBV20-1; D gene: TRBD1; CDR3 protein: CSASRTGNTGELFF; CDR3 DNA: TGCAGTGCTAGTAGGACAGGGAACACCGGGGAGCTGTTTTTT
J gene: TRBJ1-2; clone size: NA; CDR3 length: 13; V gene: TRBV30; D gene: NA; CDR3 protein: CAWSASSSYGYTF; CDR3 DNA: TGTGCCTGGAGTGCCTCGAGTTCCTATGGCTACACCTTC
J gene: TRBJ2-1; clone size: NA; CDR3 length: 16; V gene: TRBV27; D gene: TRBD2; CDR3 protein: CASSHDGGSSYNEQFF; CDR3 DNA: TGTGCCAGCAGTCACGACGGCGGGAGCTCCTACAATGAGCAGTTCTTC